This T cell receptor (beta chain) emerged from a study of cytotoxic CD8 clonotypes in ibrutinib-treated CLL. Only in-frame clones appear in the TCRdb table, and some are missing; sequencing was by immunoSEQ multiplex PCR. This repertoire shows roughly 250,000 clones, less than 75% found once; its top ten account for just over 15%. Per germline, CDR1 LNHDA and CDR2 SQIVND (reference sequence). The CDR3 runs 15 residues. Trimming removed 7 bases from V and 4 bases from J; junction bases left unmatched: 10. This clone appeared a few times. From cryopreserved PBMCs came about 2 micrograms of genomic DNA used for TCR beta libraries.

Sequences were derived from PBMCs, sampled after 24 months of ibrutinib treatment. The genes are TRBV19 and TRBJ1-2; 9 bases fit TRBD1. This receptor was identified in a human donor with chronic lymphocytic leukemia. CDR3 protein: CASNPGTGNPYGYTF. The CDR3 bases are TGTGCCAGTAACCCTGGGACAGGGAATCCCTATGGCTACACCTTC.